This T cell receptor beta chain derives from a study of blood T cells in healthy people across ages. This CDR3 has 14 amino acids. The V end was cut by 2 bases, the J end by 7 bases, with 17 bases between. CDR1 is DFQATT, CDR2 SNEGSKA, per germline (reference sequence). The use of a sample-barcoded 5' primer and a J-beta primer mix characterized a second PCR of 7 to 11 cycles. In TCRdb, the 5' RACE reads were re-called with MiXCR into one record per CDR3 protein. The table shows around 1,000,000 distinct CDR3 sequences, with around 27% occurring only once. The table lists this clonotype with a few counts. These data were also reused for a study on T cells of mothers and their children. That paper states: Not a single persistent microchimeric T cell clone was detected.

This rearrangement joins TRBV20-1 to TRBJ2-5, with a possible D match to TRBD1 (5 bases). Sequencing was performed on blood. The TCR was taken from a girl aged 2-10 years in good health. The CDR3 loop reads CSARPTDNMGTQYF. DNA of the CDR3: TGCAGTGCTAGACCGACAGACAATATGGGGACCCAGTACTTC.